Listed below are T cell receptor beta chains from one sample, sequenced in a study of blood T cell repertoires in COVID-19. Method: immunoSEQ multiplex PCR; TCRdb's copy keeps in-frame clones and lacks some. In the table there are about 330,000 clones, around 88% of which are singletons. The sequenced sample consisted of peripheral blood. The origin of the receptors is a woman aged 50 to 65 with acute or convalescent COVID-19. Each CDR3 is given without its conserved first and last residue.

TRBJ1-3 TRBV5-1 ASSPSGGAPGNTIY
TRBJ1-1 TRBV27 ASSQGVNTEAF
TRBJ2-2 TRBV28 ASSLSSGLAGELF
TRBJ2-7 TRBV7-2 ASTFDSGAYEQY
TRBJ1-1 TRBV5-1 ASSLGTGGPYEAF
TRBJ1-1 TRBV5-1 ASSLVLDSMNTEAF
TRBJ1-5 TRBV6-5 ASSSGNQPQH
TRBJ1-3 TRBV18 ASSPAIGNTIY
TRBJ1-4 TRBV30 AWKNRGRTNEKLF
TRBJ1-5 TRBV19 ASSLDRVGNQPQH
TRBJ2-1 TRBV2 ASSEARGPYNEQF
TRBJ1-1 TRBV6-5 ASSYEDRVNTEAF
TRBJ2-1 TRBV27 ASSLFPAVNEQF
TRBJ2-1 TRBV7-3 ASSLARVNEQF
TRBJ2-3 TRBV6-5 ASIQGSTDTQY
TRBJ2-7 TRBV11-2 ASSVNTGTYEQY
TRBJ2-1 TRBV7-2 ASSVDFSNEQF
TRBJ2-2 TRBV11-2 ASSSQLAGNTGELF
TRBJ1-1 TRBV27 ATLRGRGDTEAF
TRBJ2-2 TRBV5-1 ASGGESSGELF
TRBJ2-7 TRBV28 ASLAGQNTGEQY
TRBJ2-2 TRBV4-3 ASQDRNTGELF
TRBJ1-4 TRBV7-9 ASSLYAGVNEKLF
TRBJ1-2 TRBV4-1 ASSLDGQGLIGYT
TRBJ2-4 TRBV15 ATSRDLAGAVNIQY
TRBJ1-6 TRBV28 ASSTWGVGNSPLH
TRBJ1-5 TRBV28 ATLEGDSNQPQH
TRBJ2-1 TRBV19 ASSIRLAGYDNEQF
TRBJ2-7 TRBV27 ASSQTPEVGYEQY
TRBJ2-3 TRBV4-2 ASRRTSGPPGSTDTQY
TRBJ1-5 TRBV29-1 SGGLPGNQPQH
TRBJ2-5 TRBV7-6 ASSLTDQETQY
TRBJ2-1 TRBV24-1 ATSDSGRSPSLGNEQF
TRBJ1-5 TRBV4-1 ASSPELQGSQPQH
TRBJ2-7 TRBV19 ASSITGISYEQY
TRBJ1-1 TRBV7-8 ASSLLTGVVGTEAF
TRBJ1-5 TRBV19 ASSIVGQGTQH
TRBJ2-3 TRBV15 ATSRERQDLTDTQY
TRBJ1-1 TRBV12-5 ASGFRRRVFTEAF
TRBJ2-7 TRBV27 ASSWRGGLTGSYEQY
TRBJ2-1 TRBV5-1 ASSTGTGGENEQF
TRBJ1-1 TRBV7-3 ASSLTMRGSTEAF
TRBJ1-2 TRBV6-5 ASSYGGGTHYGYT
TRBJ2-7 TRBV7-3 ASSLAGGLEQY
TRBJ2-4 TRBV24-1 ATSDFRGPEGYIQY
TRBJ2-7 TRBV15 ATSRVRDYRVLGDEQY
TRBJ2-7 TRBV5-1 ASSLSGPMGSYEQY
TRBJ1-2 TRBV7-2 ASIPSFSRGDYGYT
TRBJ1-5 TRBV27 ASSSLGGRGSNQPQH
TRBJ1-2 TRBV5-1 ASSFLDSYGYT
TRBJ2-3 TRBV27 ASTREELTDTQY
TRBJ1-1 TRBV9 ASALMEGGAGEAF
TRBJ2-7 TRBV5-1 ASSLGRTGTNEQY
TRBJ1-3 TRBV2 ASSSYSGNTIY